A few counts support the clone carrying this T cell receptor (beta chain). Its target is not known. Germline values: CDR1 LNHDA, CDR2 SQIVND (reference sequence). The V segment lost 6 bases and the J segment 2 bases; nucleotides outside the gene matches: 13. The CDR3 is made up of 17 amino acids. The beta constant-region primer was an equimolar mix of two oligonucleotides covering TRBC1 and TRBC2. Ligated cDNA was amplified by four rounds of PCR with nested alpha and beta constant-region primers and SP2. In TCRdb, the UMI-ligation and nested PCR reads were re-called with MiXCR into one record per CDR3 protein. Here the sample spans about 150,000 distinct CDR3 sequences, under 25% being singletons. The sample comes from a study of naive and memory T cell subsets. Study observations and caveats: Possibly reflecting memory cells re-expressing CD45RA, a few larger clonotypes occurred in naive repertoires, especially CD8.

The receptor's source is a human donor in good health. The chain uses TRBV19 and TRBJ2-4, with 7 nucleotides matching TRBD2. Sequencing was carried out using naive CD4+ T cells from blood. CDR3 amino acids: CASSTYRMGGTKNIQYF. CDR3 bases: TGTGCCAGTAGCACATACCGTATGGGGGGGACCAAAAACATTCAGTACTTC.